Listed here is a single T cell receptor (beta chain). This receptor's antigen is unknown. Qualities for individual bases were not recorded, and no much larger clone is one base off. These data are taken from a study of cytomegalovirus exposure and HLA in healthy donors (TCRdb year 2017). For the wider study: According to a later analysis, one platform produced both the approximately 110 validation repertoires and the approximately 600 repertoires of the first cohort. The study was designed to test whether signatures of past pathogen exposure could be identified by cataloging public T cell receptors. Along with the approximately 670-subject first cohort, a separate validation cohort of over 90 different subjects was used. To predict cytomegalovirus infection status, the study brought together high-throughput TCR immunosequencing, statistical association of individual TCRs with disease status, and machine learning. Overall study outcomes, separate from this receptor: The classifier was reported to diagnose cytomegalovirus status with high specificity and sensitivity in both the original and validation cohorts. Most TCR sequences were observed very rarely across donors, whereas some public TCRs were present in many individuals. In vitro tests confirmed that a few of the cytomegalovirus-associated TCR beta chains recognize cytomegalovirus antigens. Of the cluster scores, around 95% were above 0 in a later analysis, which found that TCRs clustered in the first cohort also tended to co-occur in the 120 validation repertoires. A total of 164 TCR beta chains were listed by the study as associated with cytomegalovirus. The authors suggested that the approach could potentially be extended to other disease states and immunological phenotypes. All 120 or so repertoires were used to score co-occurrence in the validation cohort in a later analysis, because that analysis had no HLA typing for the cohort.

The donors were included in the validation cohort of over a hundred subjects, a group kept apart from the roughly 670-subject first cohort. The library was made by the immunoSEQ multiplex PCR assay. The original methods were these. A statistical classification framework was developed to diagnose cytomegalovirus status using the catalog of TCR beta chain sequences. Here the immuneACCESS table is served through TCRdb, limited to in-frame sequences with V and J called. Missing clones are a known gap in these copies; in checked studies unresolved V genes cover under half, and the rest lacks a known reason. V and J calls and clone size are copied from that table; D and trimming were computed from the DNA. The sample records under 300,000 clones, about 86% of which are singletons. In total, the top ten clones hold 1% of the sample. Based on the germline V gene, the CDR1 and CDR2 sequences are SGHRS and YFSETQ. V is shortened by 2 bases, J by 5 bases, and the region joining them spans 23 bases. Taken from cysteine to phenylalanine, the CDR3 has 18 residues. The retained sequence is limited to the CDR3, 54 bases, with the frame set at the first base.

This TCR came from a woman aged 18 to 35 in good health and CMV-seronegative. This chain joins TRBV5-1 to TRBJ2-1; the D region possibly corresponds to TRBD2 (6 bases align). The sample consisted of PBMCs. The CDR3 protein sequence reads: CASSLKIGPEGGDNEQFF. The nucleotide sequence reads as follows: TGCGCCAGCAGCTTAAAAATCGGTCCGGAGGGCGGGGACAATGAGCAGTTCTTC.